These 2 T cell receptor beta chains were all obtained from the same sample, sequenced in a study of T cell changes during pregnancy in multiple sclerosis. Here immunoSEQ multiplex PCR was the method, and the copy in TCRdb shows in-frame clones only, minus some. The sample yields around 37,000 clones, approximately 90% seen once. The sequencing here drew on CD8+ T cells from peripheral blood mononuclear cells, taken in the third trimester of pregnancy. Receptor source: a female donor with multiple sclerosis, enrolled in a pregnancy study.

This chain connects TRBV6-4 to TRBJ2-2; TRBD2 matches at 8 bases. V shed 6 bases and J 6 bases; nucleotides not matched to a gene: 3. Germline V gene sequence: CDR1 MRHNA, CDR2 SNTAGT. The CDR3 sequence is 13 residues long. The CDR3 spells CASSELAAGELFF. The CDR3, as DNA: TGTGCCAGCAGCGAACTAGCGGCCGGGGAGCTGTTTTTT.

V and J are TRBV7-2 and TRBJ1-6; no reliable D call. Trimming took off 1 base at V and 0 bases at J, with 16 bases between the two ends. There are 19 residues in the CDR3. Germline CDR1 SGHTA, CDR2 FQGNSA. The CDR3 reads CASSLVPAARSSYNSPLHF. The CDR3 bases are TGTGCCAGCAGCTTAGTCCCCGCCGCGAGGAGCTCCTATAATTCACCCCTCCACTTT. The entire variable domain, with the rest obtained from reference TRBV7-2 and TRBJ1-6, is as follows: GAGVSQSPSNKVTEKGKDVELRCDPISGHTALYWYRQSLGQGLEFLIYFQGNSAPDKSGLPSDRFSAERTGGSVSTLTIQRTQQEDSAVYLCASSLVPAARSSYNSPLHFGNGTRLTVT.